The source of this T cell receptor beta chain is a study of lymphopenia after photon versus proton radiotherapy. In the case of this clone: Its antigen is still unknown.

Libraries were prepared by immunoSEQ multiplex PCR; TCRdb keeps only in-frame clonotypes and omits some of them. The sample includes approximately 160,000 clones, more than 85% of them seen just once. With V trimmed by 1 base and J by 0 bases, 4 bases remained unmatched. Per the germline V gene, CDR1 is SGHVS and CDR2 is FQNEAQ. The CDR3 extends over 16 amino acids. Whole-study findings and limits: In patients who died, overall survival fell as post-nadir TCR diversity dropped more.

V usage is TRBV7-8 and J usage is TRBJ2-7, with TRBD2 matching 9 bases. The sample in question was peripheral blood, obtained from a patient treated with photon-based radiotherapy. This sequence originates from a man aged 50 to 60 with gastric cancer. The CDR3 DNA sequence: TGTGCCAGCAGCTTAGATGCTAGCGGGATCTCCTACGAGCAGTACTTC. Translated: CASSLDASGISYEQYF.